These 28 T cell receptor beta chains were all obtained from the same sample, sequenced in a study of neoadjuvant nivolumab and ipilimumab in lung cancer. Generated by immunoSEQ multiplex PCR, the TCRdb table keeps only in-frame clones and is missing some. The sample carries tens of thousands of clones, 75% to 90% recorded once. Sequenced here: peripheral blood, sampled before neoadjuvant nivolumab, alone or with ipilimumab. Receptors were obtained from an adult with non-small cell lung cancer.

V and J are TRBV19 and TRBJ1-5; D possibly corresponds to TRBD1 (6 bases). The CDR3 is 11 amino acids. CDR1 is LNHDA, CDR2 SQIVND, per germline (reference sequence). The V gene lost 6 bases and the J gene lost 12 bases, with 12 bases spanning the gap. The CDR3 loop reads CASRGGPSQHF. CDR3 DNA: TGTGCCAGTAGAGGGGGGCCGAGCCAGCATTTT.

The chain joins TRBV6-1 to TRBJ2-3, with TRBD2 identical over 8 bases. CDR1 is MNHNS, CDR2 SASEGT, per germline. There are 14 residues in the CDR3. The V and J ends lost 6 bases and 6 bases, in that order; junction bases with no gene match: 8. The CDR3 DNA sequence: TGTGCCAGCAGCCCGGGGGGGCCGGGTGATACGCAGTATTTT. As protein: CASSPGGPGDTQYF.

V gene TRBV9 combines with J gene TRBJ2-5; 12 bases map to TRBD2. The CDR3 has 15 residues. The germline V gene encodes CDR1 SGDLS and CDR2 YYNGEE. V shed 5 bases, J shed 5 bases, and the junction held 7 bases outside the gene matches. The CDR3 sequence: CASRPGLAGLETQYF. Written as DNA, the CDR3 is TGTGCCAGCAGGCCGGGACTAGCGGGCCTGGAGACCCAGTACTTC.

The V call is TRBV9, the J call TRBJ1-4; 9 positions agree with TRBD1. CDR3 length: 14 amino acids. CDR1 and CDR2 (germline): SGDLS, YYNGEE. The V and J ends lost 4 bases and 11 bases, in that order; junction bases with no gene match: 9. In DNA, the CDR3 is TGTGCCAGCAGCCTGGGACAGGGAGGTCAGAAACTGTTTTTT. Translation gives CASSLGQGGQKLFF.

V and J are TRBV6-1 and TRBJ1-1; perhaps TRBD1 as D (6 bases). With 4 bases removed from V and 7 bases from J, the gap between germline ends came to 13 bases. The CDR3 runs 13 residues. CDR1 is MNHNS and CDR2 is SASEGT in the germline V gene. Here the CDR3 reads CASSVGTPFEAFF. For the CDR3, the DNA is TGTGCCAGCAGTGTAGGGACACCCTTTGAAGCTTTCTTT.

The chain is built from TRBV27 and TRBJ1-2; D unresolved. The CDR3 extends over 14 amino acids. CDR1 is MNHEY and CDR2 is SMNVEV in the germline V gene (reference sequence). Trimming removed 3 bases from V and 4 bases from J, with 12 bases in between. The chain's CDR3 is CASSFRWDVYGYTF. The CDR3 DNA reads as TGTGCCAGCAGTTTCAGGTGGGATGTCTATGGCTACACCTTC.

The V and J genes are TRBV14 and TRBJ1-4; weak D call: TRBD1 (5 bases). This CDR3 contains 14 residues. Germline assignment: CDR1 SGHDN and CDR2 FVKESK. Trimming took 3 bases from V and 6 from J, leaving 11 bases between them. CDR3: CASSQRGAYEKLFF. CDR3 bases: TGTGCCAGCAGCCAGAGGGGAGCGTATGAAAAACTGTTTTTT.

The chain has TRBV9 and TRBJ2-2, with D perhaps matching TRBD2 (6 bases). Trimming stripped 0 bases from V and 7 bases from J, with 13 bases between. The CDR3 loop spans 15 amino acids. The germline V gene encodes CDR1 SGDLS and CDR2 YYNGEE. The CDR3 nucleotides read TGTGCCAGCAGCGTAGGCGGGGCCGCTGGCGGGGAGCTGTTTTTT. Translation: CASSVGGAAGGELFF.

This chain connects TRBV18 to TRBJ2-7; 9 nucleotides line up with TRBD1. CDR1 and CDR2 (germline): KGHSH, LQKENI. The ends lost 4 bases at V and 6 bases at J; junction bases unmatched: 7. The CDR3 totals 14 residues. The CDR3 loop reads CASSLGTGSSEQYF. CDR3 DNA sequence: TGTGCCAGCTCACTGGGGACAGGGTCGAGCGAGCAGTACTTC.

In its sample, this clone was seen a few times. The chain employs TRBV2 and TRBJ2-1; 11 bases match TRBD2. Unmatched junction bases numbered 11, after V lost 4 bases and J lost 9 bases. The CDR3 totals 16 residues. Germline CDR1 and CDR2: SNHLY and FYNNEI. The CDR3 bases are TGTGCCAGCAGTGGCGTTACTAGCGGGGGACGTCGTGAGCAGTTCTTC. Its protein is CASSGVTSGGRREQFF.

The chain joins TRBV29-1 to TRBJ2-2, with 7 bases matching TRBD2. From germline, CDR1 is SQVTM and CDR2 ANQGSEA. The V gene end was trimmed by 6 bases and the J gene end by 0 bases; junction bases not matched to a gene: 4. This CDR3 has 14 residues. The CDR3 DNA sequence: TGCAGCGTCGCTAGCGGTACGAACACCGGGGAGCTGTTTTTT. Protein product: CSVASGTNTGELFF.

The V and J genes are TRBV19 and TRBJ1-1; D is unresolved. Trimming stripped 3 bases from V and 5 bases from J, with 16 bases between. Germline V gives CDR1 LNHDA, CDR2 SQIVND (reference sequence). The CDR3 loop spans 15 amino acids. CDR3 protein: CASSIAGVIRTEAFF. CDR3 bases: TGTGCCAGTAGTATTGCTGGGGTTATAAGAACTGAAGCTTTCTTT.

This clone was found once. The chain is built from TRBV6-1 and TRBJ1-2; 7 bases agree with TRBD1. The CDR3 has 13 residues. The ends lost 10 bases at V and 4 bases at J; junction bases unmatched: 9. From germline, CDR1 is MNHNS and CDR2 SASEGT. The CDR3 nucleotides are TGTGCCACCAGGGGACAGTTCGGCTATGGCTACACCTTC. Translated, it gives CATRGQFGYGYTF.

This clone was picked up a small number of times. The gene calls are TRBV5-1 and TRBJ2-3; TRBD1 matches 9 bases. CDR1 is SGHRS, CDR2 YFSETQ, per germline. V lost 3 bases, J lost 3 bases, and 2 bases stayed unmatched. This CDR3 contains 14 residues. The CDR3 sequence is CASSSQGATDTQYF. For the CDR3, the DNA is TGCGCCAGCAGCTCACAGGGGGCTACAGATACGCAGTATTTT.

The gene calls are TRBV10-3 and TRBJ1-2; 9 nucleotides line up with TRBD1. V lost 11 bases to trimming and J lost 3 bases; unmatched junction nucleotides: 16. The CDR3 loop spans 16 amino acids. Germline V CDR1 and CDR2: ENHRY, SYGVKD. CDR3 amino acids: CAVTSGTGKEYYGYTF. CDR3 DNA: TGTGCCGTCACCTCCGGGACAGGGAAGGAGTACTATGGCTACACCTTC.

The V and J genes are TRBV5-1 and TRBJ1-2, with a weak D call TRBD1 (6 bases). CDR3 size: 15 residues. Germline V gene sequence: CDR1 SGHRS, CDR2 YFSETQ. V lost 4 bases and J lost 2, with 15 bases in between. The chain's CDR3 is CASSAAQGRNYGYTF. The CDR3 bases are TGCGCCAGCAGCGCAGCGCAGGGGCGAAACTATGGCTACACCTTC.

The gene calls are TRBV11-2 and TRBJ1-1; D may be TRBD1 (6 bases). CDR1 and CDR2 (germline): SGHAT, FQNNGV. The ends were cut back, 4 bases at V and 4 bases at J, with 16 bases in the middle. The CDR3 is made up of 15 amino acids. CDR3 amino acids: CASSSQGFGLTEAFF. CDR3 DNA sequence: TGTGCCAGCAGCTCGCAGGGGTTTGGGCTCACTGAAGCTTTCTTT.

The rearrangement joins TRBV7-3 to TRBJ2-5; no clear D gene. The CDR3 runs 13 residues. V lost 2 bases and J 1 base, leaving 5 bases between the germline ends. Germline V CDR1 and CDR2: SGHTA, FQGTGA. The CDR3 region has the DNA TGTGCCAGCAGCTTAGGTATCCAAGAGACCCAGTACTTC. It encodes CASSLGIQETQYF.

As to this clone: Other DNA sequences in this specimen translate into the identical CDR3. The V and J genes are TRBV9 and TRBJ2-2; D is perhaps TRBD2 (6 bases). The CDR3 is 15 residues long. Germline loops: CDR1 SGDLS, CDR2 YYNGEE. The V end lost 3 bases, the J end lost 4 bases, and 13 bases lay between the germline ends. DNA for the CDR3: TGTGCCAGCAGCGCCGGGGGATTTGGCACCGGGGAGCTGTTTTTT. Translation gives CASSAGGFGTGELFF.

The CDR3 loop reads CASSLGGHQETQYF. In DNA, the CDR3 is TGTGCCAGCAGCTTGGGCGGGCACCAAGAGACCCAGTACTTC. V is TRBV7-3 and J is TRBJ2-5; D possibly corresponds to TRBD2 (5 bases). CDR3 length: 14 amino acids. Germline lookup yields CDR1 SGHTA and CDR2 FQGTGA. Trimming stripped 3 bases from V and 0 bases from J, with 8 bases between.

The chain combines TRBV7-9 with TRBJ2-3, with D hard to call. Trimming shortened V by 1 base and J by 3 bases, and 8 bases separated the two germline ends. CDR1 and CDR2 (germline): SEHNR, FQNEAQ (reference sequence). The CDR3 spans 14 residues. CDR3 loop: CASSLGSTTDTQYF. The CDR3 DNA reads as TGTGCCAGCAGCTTAGGTTCGACTACAGATACGCAGTATTTT.

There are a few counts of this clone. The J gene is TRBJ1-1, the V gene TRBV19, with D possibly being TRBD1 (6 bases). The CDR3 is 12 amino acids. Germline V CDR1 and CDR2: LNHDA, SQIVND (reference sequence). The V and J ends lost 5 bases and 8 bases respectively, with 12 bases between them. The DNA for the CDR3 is TGTGCCAGTAGTCTCCGCGGACAGGAAGCTTTCTTT. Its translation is CASSLRGQEAFF.

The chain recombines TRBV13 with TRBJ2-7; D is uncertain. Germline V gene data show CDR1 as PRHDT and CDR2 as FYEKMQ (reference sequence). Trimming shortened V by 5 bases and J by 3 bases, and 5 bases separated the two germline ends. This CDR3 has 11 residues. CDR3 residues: CASSRIYEQYF. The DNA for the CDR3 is TGTGCCAGCAGCCGTATCTACGAGCAGTACTTC.

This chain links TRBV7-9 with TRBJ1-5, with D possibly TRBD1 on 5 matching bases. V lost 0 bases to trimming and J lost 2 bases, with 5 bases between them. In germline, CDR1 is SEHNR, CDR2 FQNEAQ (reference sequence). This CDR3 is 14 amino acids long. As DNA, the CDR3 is TGTGCCAGCAGCTTAGCAGGGGGCAATCAGCCCCAGCATTTT. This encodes CASSLAGGNQPQHF.

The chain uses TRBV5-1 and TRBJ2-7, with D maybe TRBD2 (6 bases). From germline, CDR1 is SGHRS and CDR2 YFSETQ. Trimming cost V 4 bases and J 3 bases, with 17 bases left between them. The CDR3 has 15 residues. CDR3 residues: CASSPKEGVGYEQYF. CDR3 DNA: TGCGCCAGCAGCCCGAAGGAGGGAGTCGGCTACGAGCAGTACTTC.

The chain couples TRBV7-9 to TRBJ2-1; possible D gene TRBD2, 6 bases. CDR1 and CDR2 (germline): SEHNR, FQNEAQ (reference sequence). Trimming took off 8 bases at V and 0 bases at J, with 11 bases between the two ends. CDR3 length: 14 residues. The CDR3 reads CASLDGSSYNEQFF. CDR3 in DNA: TGTGCCAGCCTAGACGGGAGCTCCTACAATGAGCAGTTCTTC.

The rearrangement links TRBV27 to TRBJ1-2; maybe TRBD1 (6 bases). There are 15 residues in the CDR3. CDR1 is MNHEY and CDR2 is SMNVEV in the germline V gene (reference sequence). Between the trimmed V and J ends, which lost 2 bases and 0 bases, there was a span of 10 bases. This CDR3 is CASSLAGVPNYGYTF. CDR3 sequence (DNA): TGTGCCAGCAGTTTAGCAGGGGTCCCTAACTATGGCTACACCTTC.

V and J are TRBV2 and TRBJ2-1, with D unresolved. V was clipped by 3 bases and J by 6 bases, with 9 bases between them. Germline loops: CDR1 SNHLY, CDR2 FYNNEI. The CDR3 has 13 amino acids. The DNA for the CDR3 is TGTGCCAGCAGTGATGGCAGAGTCAATGAGCAGTTCTTC. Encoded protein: CASSDGRVNEQFF.